This record concerns one T cell receptor beta chain sequence. Its antigen is not known. The data derive from a study of monozygotic twins with inflammatory bowel disease. Study-level findings and limits: Against healthy co-twins, IBD patients had lower TCRbeta diversity (measured by inverse Simpson). Support for any single strong IBD-associated signal or clonotype was not found. No repertoire similarity difference was seen between concordant and discordant twins; power was possibly limited.

Reanalyzing the 5' RACE reads, TCRdb keeps one entry per CDR3 protein, without DNA. Its table lists a few hundred thousand distinct CDR3 sequences. This CDR3 contains 12 residues. The sequencing input was blood. The rearrangement uses TRBV12-3 or TRBV12-4 and TRBJ2-2. The clonotype was recovered from a human donor with ulcerative colitis or Crohn's disease, or a healthy co-twin of an affected twin (not recorded which). CDR3 loop: CASSFGTGELFF.